The present TCR beta chain was sequenced within a study of shared clonotypes between healthy human individuals. General observations from the study: Depth of sequencing was expected to influence donor clonotype sharing.

Those who donated were healthy HIV-negative adults, with no recent acute infections or vaccinations reported. Worth noting for this clone: The target antigen is unknown.

The CDR3 totals 16 residues. CDR1 SEHNR and CDR2 FQNEAQ come from the germline V gene (reference sequence). The ends lost 3 bases at V and 4 bases at J; junction bases unmatched: 11. Assay used: immunoSEQ multiplex PCR; TCRdb lists only in-frame clones, some missing. Here the sample spans about 710,000 clones, roughly 72% being singletons. This receptor was taken from a woman aged 30 to 39 in good health. Sequences were obtained from memory CD4+ T cells sorted from blood. Specified subset: CD45RA-negative fraction. The chain uses TRBV7-9 and TRBJ2-7, with 8 bases aligning to TRBD1. As DNA, the CDR3 is TGTGCCAGCAGCTTCGCCGACAGGGGTTCTAGTTACGAGCAGTACTTC. Protein product: CASSFADRGSSYEQYF. The full variable domain, completed using reference TRBV7-9 and TRBJ2-7, is DTGVSQNPRHKITKRGQNVTFRCDPISEHNRLYWYRQTLGQGPEFLTYFQNEAQLEKSRLLSDRFSAERPKGSFSTLEIQRTEQGDSAMYLCASSFADRGSSYEQYFGPGTRLTVT.